These 21 T cell receptor beta chains originate from one sample sequenced in a study of CD8+ T cells in alopecia areata. Treatment defined: oral pan-JAK inhibitor, 5-10 mg twice daily. Once RNA had been extracted, it was reverse transcribed into cDNA to act as the sequencing template. The method was immunoSEQ multiplex PCR; TCRdb's version includes in-frame clones alone and lacks a portion of them. The top ten clones hold 15% to 20% of a sample with about 90,000 clones, 44% of them seen once. The sample consisted of CD8+ T cells sorted from blood, taken at week 24, from a patient treated with tofacitinib. The receptors were sampled from a human donor with alopecia areata.

The genes are TRBV4-1 and TRBJ1-4; a weak D match, TRBD1 (6 bases). Germline lookup yields CDR1 MGHRA and CDR2 YSYEKL. The length of the CDR3 is 16 residues. V was clipped by 0 bases and J by 7 bases, with 15 bases between them. CDR3 residues: CASSQDRTAEGEKLFF. CDR3 nucleotides: TGCGCCAGCAGCCAAGATCGGACAGCCGAGGGTGAAAAACTGTTTTTT.

The chain recombines TRBV28 with TRBJ2-2; D is undetermined. Germline CDR1 MDHEN, CDR2 SYDVKM. CDR3 length: 15 residues. V was trimmed by 6 bases and J by 4 bases, leaving 15 bases between them. The CDR3: CASSPVVVGTGELFF. CDR3 DNA: TGTGCCAGCAGCCCTGTGGTAGTGGGCACCGGGGAGCTGTTTTTT.

The rearrangement uses TRBV18 and TRBJ1-5; D not resolved. V lost 3 bases, J lost 9 bases, and 6 bases lay in between. Germline CDR1 and CDR2: KGHSH and LQKENI. The CDR3 has 11 residues. CDR3 loop: CASSPGGPQHF. In DNA form, the CDR3 reads TGTGCCAGCTCACCTGGAGGGCCCCAGCATTTT.

This chain links TRBV5-1 with TRBJ2-3, with D hard to call. This CDR3 is built from 14 residues. CDR1 is SGHRS, CDR2 YFSETQ, per germline. Trimming took off 5 bases at V and 5 bases at J, with 15 bases between the two ends. The CDR3, as DNA: TGCGCCAGCAGTAAGGGCCGGCACGGAGATACGCAGTATTTT. Translation gives CASSKGRHGDTQYF.

This clone has just a few counts. The chain couples TRBV27 to TRBJ2-7; 8 bases agree with TRBD1. Trimming took 6 bases from V and 2 from J; bases not matched to a gene: 9. Germline CDR1 reads MNHEY; CDR2 reads SMNVEV (reference sequence). The CDR3 spans 15 residues. CDR3 protein: CASSQFPGQAYEQYF. DNA of the CDR3: TGTGCCAGCAGCCAGTTCCCGGGACAGGCCTACGAGCAGTACTTC.

This chain uses TRBV4-1 with TRBJ2-7, with TRBD1 as a possible D gene (5 bases). Trimming stripped 0 bases from V and 6 bases from J, with 12 bases between. The CDR3 runs to 14 residues. Germline values: CDR1 MGHRA, CDR2 YSYEKL. The CDR3: CASSQDPGPSEQYF. CDR3 bases: TGCGCCAGCAGCCAAGATCCAGGGCCCAGCGAGCAGTACTTC.

V is TRBV7-9 and J is TRBJ2-3, with D perhaps matching TRBD1 (6 bases). The germline V gene has CDR1 SEHNR and CDR2 FQNEAQ (reference sequence). The V end lost 0 bases, the J end lost 4 bases, and 14 bases lay between the germline ends. The length of the CDR3 is 16 residues. DNA for the CDR3: TGTGCCAGCAGCTTAGCCGCTAGCAGGGGTGCAGATACGCAGTATTTT. Translated: CASSLAASRGADTQYF.

The rearrangement links TRBV5-6 to TRBJ1-2; no clear D. The CDR3 is 12 amino acids. Trimming shortened V by 4 bases and J by 6 bases, and 10 bases separated the two germline ends. Germline V lookup: CDR1 SGHDT, CDR2 YYEEEE. The CDR3: CASSNGLDGYTF. The CDR3, as DNA: TGTGCCAGCAGCAATGGGTTGGATGGCTACACCTTC.

The genes are TRBV5-4 and TRBJ2-7; D is undetermined. Deletions cut 0 bases from V and 2 bases from J, with 9 bases between. This CDR3 has 14 amino acids. Germline lookup yields CDR1 SGHNT and CDR2 YYREEE (reference sequence). The CDR3 here is CASSLDAGAYEQYF. CDR3 in DNA: TGTGCCAGCAGCTTGGACGCTGGCGCCTACGAGCAGTACTTC.

The CDR3, as DNA: TGTGCCAGCAGCGACAGGGCCACCTACGAGCAGTACTTC. This encodes CASSDRATYEQYF. This chain connects TRBV14 to TRBJ2-7; 7 positions agree with TRBD1. Germline CDR1 reads SGHDN; CDR2 reads FVKESK. V lost 5 bases to trimming and J lost 2 bases; unmatched junction nucleotides: 3. The length of the CDR3 is 13 residues.

This clone was detected once. The gene calls are TRBV4-2 and TRBJ2-3; D uncertain. The germline V gene has CDR1 LGHNA and CDR2 YNFKEQ. V was shortened by 3 bases and J by 0 bases, with 7 bases between the two germline ends. CDR3 length: 14 residues. The CDR3 loop reads CASSHQYSTDTQYF. The CDR3 bases are TGTGCCAGCAGCCACCAATACAGCACAGATACGCAGTATTTT.

The chain joins TRBV29-1 to TRBJ1-2, with 8 bases lining up with TRBD1. Germline V gene sequence: CDR1 SQVTM, CDR2 ANQGSEA. The junction had 1 base not matched to a gene; V was cut back by 0 bases and J by 4 bases. The CDR3 extends over 13 amino acids. This CDR3 is CSVEEGTGYGYTF. In DNA form, the CDR3 reads TGCAGCGTTGAAGAAGGGACAGGCTATGGCTACACCTTC.

The chain couples TRBV27 to TRBJ2-1; TRBD1 is a possible D gene (5 bases). The V end was cut by 0 bases, the J end by 2 bases, with 8 bases between. This CDR3 is built from 15 residues. Germline V gene sequence: CDR1 MNHEY, CDR2 SMNVEV (reference sequence). CDR3 sequence reads: CASSLSAGPYNEQFF. The CDR3 DNA sequence: TGTGCCAGCAGTTTATCGGCAGGGCCCTACAATGAGCAGTTCTTC.

The chain combines TRBV4-1 with TRBJ2-3, with D unresolved. The CDR3 loop spans 15 amino acids. The V gene's germline CDR1 is MGHRA and CDR2 YSYEKL. Trimming removed 3 bases from V and 4 bases from J, with 14 bases in between. For the CDR3, the DNA is TGCGCCAGCAGCCACCCCCCAGAAGGTGCAGATACGCAGTATTTT. Its protein is CASSHPPEGADTQYF.

The chain uses TRBV5-4 and TRBJ2-1; TRBD2 aligns across 8 bases. This CDR3 has 19 amino acids. With 5 bases clipped from V and 0 bases from J, the junction kept 16 bases outside the gene matches. The germline gives CDR1 SGHNT, CDR2 YYREEE (reference sequence). This chain's CDR3 is CASSSDGLATDRSYNEQFF. The CDR3 DNA reads as TGTGCCAGCAGTTCTGACGGACTAGCAACCGACCGCTCCTACAATGAGCAGTTCTTC.

V is TRBV9 and J is TRBJ2-1; D gene uncertain. V was shortened by 2 bases and J by 10 bases, with 13 bases between the two germline ends. Germline lookup yields CDR1 SGDLS and CDR2 YYNGEE. There are 13 residues in the CDR3. The CDR3: CASSVLFSREQFF. Written as DNA, the CDR3 is TGTGCCAGCAGCGTTCTATTCTCCAGGGAGCAGTTCTTC. Variable domain in full (rest from reference TRBV9 and TRBJ2-1): DSGVTQTPKHLITATGQRVTLRCSPRSGDLSVYWYQQSLDQGLQFLIQYYNGEERAKGNILERFSAQQFPDLHSELNLSSLELGDSALYFCASSVLFSREQFFGPGTRLTVL.

This clone was seen a handful of times. The chain combines TRBV2 with TRBJ2-7; D is unclear. From germline, CDR1 is SNHLY and CDR2 FYNNEI. This CDR3 has 13 amino acids. Trimming took 6 bases from V and 4 from J, leaving 13 bases between them. The CDR3 DNA is TGTGCCAGCAGCCCTTATGTAAGTTACGAGCAGTACTTC. Translation: CASSPYVSYEQYF.

The chain has TRBV7-9 and TRBJ2-7, with a tentative D call TRBD1 (6 bases). V was pared by 4 bases and J by 5 bases, with 15 bases between. Per germline, CDR1 SEHNR and CDR2 FQNEAQ (reference sequence). The CDR3 has 14 amino acids. The CDR3 coding sequence is TGTGCCAGCAGCTCCCCTACCAGGGGCGACGAGCAGTACTTC. It is translated as CASSSPTRGDEQYF.

Turning to this clone: The sample carries other DNA sequences with the same CDR3. The CDR3 protein is CSVRTSESYEQYF. DNA for the CDR3: TGCAGCGTGAGGACTAGCGAATCCTACGAGCAGTACTTC. The chain couples TRBV29-1 to TRBJ2-7; 9 nucleotides line up with TRBD2. Losses at the gene ends were 6 bases for V and 1 base for J; bases not matched to a gene: 4. The germline CDR1 and CDR2 sequences are SQVTM and ANQGSEA. The CDR3 length is 13 residues.

In this sample, this clone turned up many times. The CDR3 coding sequence is TGTGCCAGCAGTTCCGTGGGAAATCAGCCCCAGCATTTT. Translation: CASSSVGNQPQHF. The rearrangement links TRBV28 to TRBJ1-5; unclear D gene. Germline V gene lookup returns CDR1 MDHEN and CDR2 SYDVKM. The V end lost 4 bases, the J end lost 4 bases, and 8 bases lay between the germline ends. This CDR3 spans 13 amino acids.

This clone has a handful of counts. This chain links TRBV7-9 with TRBJ2-7, with D unresolved. The V and J ends lost 1 base and 2 bases respectively, with 9 bases between them. CDR1 and CDR2 (germline): SEHNR, FQNEAQ (reference sequence). This CDR3 is 14 amino acids long. The CDR3 region has the DNA TGTGCCAGCAGCTTAGGACCGGGTGCCTACGAGCAGTACTTC. Translated, it gives CASSLGPGAYEQYF. Based on the CDR3 plus reference TRBV7-9 and TRBJ2-7, the full variable domain is DTGVSQNPRHKITKRGQNVTFRCDPISEHNRLYWYRQTLGQGPEFLTYFQNEAQLEKSRLLSDRFSAERPKGSFSTLEIQRTEQGDSAMYLCASSLGPGAYEQYFGPGTRLTVT.